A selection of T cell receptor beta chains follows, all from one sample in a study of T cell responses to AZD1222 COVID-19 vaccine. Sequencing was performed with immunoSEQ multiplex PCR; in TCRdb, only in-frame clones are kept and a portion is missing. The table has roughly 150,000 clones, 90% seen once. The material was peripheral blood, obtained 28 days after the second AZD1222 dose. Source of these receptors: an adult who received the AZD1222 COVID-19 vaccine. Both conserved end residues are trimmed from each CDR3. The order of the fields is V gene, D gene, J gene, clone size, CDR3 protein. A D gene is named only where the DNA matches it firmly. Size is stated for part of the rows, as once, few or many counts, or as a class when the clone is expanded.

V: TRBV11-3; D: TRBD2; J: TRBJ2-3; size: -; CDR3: ASSLGGLAGVNTDTQY
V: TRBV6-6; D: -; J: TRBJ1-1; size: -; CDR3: ASSYPGAPNTEAF
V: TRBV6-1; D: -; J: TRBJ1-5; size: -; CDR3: ASSEGRVGNQPQH
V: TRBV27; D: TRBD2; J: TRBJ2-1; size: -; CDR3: ASSSGAAGGDEQF
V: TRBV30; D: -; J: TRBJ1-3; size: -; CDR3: AWAGEDHSGNTIY
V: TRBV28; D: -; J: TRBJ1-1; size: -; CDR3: ASSPRGGPLISEAF
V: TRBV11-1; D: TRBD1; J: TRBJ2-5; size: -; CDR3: ASSLEVGRGRETQY
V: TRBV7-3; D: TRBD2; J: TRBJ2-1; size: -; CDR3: ASSPRASGYNEQF
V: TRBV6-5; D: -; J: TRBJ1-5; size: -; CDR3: ASSGGNQPQH
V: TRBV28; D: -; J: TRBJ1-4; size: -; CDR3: ASSLIGMGEKLF
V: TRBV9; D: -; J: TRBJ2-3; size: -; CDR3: ASSAGTLTDTQY
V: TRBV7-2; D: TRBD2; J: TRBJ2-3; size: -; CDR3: ASSSPGLAGVDTQY
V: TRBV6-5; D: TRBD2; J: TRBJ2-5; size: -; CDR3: ASSYGGSYQETQY
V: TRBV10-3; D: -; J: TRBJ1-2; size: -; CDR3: AISARDLLNYGYT
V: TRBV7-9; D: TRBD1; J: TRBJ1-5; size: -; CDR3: ASSLEGGAGQPQH
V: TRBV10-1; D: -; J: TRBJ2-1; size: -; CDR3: ASSESVEQF
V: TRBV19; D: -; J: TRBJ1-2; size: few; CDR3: ASSIDYYGYT
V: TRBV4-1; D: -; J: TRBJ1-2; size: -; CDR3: ASSQVIQANYGYT
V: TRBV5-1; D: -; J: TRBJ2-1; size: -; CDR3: ASRPRGGAYNEQF
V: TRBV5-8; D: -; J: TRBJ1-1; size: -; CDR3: ASSPRALNTEAF
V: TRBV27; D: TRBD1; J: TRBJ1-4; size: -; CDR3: ASRPLDRGGSEKLF
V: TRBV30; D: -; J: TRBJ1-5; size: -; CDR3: AWSLYRGTNQPQH
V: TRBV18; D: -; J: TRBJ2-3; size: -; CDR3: ASSPRGPTDTQY
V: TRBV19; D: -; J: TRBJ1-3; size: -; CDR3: ASSIGAGNTIY
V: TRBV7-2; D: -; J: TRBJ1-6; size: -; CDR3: ASSLDRRYSPLH
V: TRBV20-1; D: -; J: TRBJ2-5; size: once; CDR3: SAPPETQY
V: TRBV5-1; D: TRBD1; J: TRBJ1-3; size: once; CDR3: ASSLVEGASGNTIY
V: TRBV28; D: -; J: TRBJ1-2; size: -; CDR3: ASLGGTSIYGYT
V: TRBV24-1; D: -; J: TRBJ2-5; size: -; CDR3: ATSGLAQGMEETQY
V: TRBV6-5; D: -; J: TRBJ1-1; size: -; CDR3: ASSRDRGRAF
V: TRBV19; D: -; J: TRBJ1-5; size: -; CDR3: ASSIDRAWNQPQH
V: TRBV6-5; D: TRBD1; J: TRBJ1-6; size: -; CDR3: ASSYFGTGLSPLH
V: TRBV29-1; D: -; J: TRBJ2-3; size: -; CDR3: STLFGLSTDTQY
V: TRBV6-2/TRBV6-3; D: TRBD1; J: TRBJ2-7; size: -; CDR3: ASSYTGGSIYEQY
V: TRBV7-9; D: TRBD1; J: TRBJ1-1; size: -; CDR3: ASSKRQGMNTEAF
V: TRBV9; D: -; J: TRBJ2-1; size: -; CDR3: ASSPLPARGASYNEQF
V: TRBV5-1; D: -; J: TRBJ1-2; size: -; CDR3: ASSWDGQRNYGYT
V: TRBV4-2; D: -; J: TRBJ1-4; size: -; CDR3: ASSQADSANEKLF
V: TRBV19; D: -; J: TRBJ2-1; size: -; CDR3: ASRSGTGTGQHNEQF
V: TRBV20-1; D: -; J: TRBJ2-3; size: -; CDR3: SASLGDADTQY
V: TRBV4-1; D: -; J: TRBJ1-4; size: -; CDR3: ASSTHSGGLSEKLF
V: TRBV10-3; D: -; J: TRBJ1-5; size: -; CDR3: AISDSYSNQPQH
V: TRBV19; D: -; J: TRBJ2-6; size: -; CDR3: ASRLVGANVLT
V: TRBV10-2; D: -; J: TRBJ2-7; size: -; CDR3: ASSEGGYEQY
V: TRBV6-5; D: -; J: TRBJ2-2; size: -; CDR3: ASGLISGELF
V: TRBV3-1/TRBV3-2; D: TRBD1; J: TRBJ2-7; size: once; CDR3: ASSQQETGPSYEQY
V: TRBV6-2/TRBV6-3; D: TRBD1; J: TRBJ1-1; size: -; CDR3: ASSTDRDTEAF
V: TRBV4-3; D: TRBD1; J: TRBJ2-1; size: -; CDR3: ASSQGDRGWNEQF
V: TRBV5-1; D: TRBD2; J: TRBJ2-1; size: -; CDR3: ASGEGSSYNEQF
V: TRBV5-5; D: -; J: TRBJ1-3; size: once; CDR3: ASSEGFSSGNTIY
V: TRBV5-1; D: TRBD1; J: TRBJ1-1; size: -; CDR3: ASGLSGGTGGLTTEAF
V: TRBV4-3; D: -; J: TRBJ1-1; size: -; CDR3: ASSQPRGGAGTEAF
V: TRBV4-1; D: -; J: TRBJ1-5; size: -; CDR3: ASSQVTEGLVYQPQH